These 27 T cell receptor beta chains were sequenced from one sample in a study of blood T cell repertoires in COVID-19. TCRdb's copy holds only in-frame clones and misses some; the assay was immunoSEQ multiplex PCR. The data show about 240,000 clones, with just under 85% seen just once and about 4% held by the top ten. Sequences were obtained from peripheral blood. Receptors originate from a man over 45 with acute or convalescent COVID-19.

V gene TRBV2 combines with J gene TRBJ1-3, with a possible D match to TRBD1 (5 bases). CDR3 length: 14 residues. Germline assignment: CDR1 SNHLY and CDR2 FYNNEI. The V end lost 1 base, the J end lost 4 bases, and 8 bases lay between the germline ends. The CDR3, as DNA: TGTGCCAGCAGTGAAGAGGGACTCGGAAACACCATATATTTT. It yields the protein CASSEEGLGNTIYF. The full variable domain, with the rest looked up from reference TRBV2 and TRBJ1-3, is EPEVTQTPSHQVTQMGQEVILRCVPISNHLYFYWYRQILGQKVEFLVSFYNNEISEKSEIFDDQFSVERPDGSNFTLKIRSTKLEDSAMYFCASSEEGLGNTIYFGEGSWLTVV.

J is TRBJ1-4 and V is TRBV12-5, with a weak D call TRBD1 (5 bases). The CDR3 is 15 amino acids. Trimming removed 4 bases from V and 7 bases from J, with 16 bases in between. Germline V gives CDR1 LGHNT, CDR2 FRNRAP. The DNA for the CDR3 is TGTGCTAGTGGTTCCTCAGGGTTTGGGGTTGAAAAACTGTTTTTT. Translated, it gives CASGSSGFGVEKLFF.

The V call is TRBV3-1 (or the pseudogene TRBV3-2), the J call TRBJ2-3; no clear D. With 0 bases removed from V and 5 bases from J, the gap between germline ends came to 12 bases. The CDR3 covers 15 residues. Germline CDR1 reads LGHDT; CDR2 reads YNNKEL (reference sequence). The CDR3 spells CASSQDPRRGDTQYF. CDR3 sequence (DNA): TGTGCCAGCAGCCAAGATCCCCGCCGAGGAGATACGCAGTATTTT.

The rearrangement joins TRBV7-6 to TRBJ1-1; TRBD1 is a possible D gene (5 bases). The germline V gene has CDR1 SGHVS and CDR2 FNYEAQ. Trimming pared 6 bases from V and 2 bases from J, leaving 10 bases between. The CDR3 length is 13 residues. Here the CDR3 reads CASSNQGNTEAFF. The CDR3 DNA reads TGTGCCAGCAGTAACCAGGGAAACACTGAAGCTTTCTTT. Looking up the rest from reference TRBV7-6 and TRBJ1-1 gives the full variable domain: GAGVSQSPRYKVTKRGQDVALRCDPISGHVSLYWYRQALGQGPEFLTYFNYEAQQDKSGLPNDRFSAERPEGSISTLTIQRTEQRDSAMYRCASSNQGNTEAFFGQGTRLTVV.

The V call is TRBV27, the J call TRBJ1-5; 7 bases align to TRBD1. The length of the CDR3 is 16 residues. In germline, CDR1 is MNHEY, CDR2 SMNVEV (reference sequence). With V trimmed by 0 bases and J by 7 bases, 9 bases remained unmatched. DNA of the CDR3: TGTGCCAGCAGTTTATCGAGTACAGGGGTTAGACAGCCCCAGCATTTT. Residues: CASSLSSTGVRQPQHF.

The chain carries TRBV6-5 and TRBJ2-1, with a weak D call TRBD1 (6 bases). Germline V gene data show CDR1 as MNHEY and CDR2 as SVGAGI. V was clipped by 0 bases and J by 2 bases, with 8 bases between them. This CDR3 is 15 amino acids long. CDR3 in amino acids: CASSYSDSPYNEQFF. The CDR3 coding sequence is TGTGCCAGCAGTTACTCGGACAGCCCCTACAATGAGCAGTTCTTC.

This chain's CDR3 is CSASMTGVETQYF. CDR3 nucleotide sequence: TGCAGTGCTAGTATGACAGGGGTCGAGACCCAGTACTTC. The rearrangement links TRBV20-1 to TRBJ2-5; 8 nucleotides align to TRBD1. In germline, CDR1 is DFQATT, CDR2 SNEGSKA (reference sequence). The CDR3 consists of 13 residues. V was pared by 3 bases and J by 5 bases, with 5 bases of the junction left unmatched.

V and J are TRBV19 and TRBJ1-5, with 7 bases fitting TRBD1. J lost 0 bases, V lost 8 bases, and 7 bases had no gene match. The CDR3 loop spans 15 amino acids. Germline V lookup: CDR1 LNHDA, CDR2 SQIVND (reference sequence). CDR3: CASADRAYSNQPQHF. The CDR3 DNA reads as TGTGCCAGTGCCGACAGGGCGTATAGCAATCAGCCCCAGCATTTT. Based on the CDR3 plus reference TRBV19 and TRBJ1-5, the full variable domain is DGGITQSPKYLFRKEGQNVTLSCEQNLNHDAMYWYRQDPGQGLRLIYYSQIVNDFQKGDIAEGYSVSREKKESFPLTVTSAQKNPTAFYLCASADRAYSNQPQHFGDGTRLSIL.

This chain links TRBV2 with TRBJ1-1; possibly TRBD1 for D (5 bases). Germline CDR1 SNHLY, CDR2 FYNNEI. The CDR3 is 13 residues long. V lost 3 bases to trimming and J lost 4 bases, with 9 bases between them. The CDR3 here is CASSEAGVTEAFF. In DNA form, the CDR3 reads TGTGCCAGCAGTGAGGCGGGGGTCACTGAAGCTTTCTTT.

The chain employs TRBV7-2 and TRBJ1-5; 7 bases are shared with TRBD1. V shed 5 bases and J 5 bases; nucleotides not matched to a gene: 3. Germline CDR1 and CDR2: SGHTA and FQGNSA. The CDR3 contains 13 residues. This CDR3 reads CASSPDRHQPQHF. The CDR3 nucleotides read TGTGCCAGCAGCCCGGACAGGCATCAGCCCCAGCATTTT.

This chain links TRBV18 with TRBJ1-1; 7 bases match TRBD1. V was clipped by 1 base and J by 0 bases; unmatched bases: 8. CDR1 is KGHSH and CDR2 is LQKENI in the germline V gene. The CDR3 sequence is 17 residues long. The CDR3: CASSPRQGTRVNTEAFF. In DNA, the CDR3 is TGTGCCAGCTCACCACGACAGGGAACAAGGGTGAACACTGAAGCTTTCTTT. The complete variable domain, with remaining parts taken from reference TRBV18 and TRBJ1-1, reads NAGVMQNPRHLVRRRGQEARLRCSPMKGHSHVYWYRQLPEEGLKFMVYLQKENIIDESGMPKERFSAEFPKEGPSILRIQQVVRGDSAAYFCASSPRQGTRVNTEAFFGQGTRLTVV.

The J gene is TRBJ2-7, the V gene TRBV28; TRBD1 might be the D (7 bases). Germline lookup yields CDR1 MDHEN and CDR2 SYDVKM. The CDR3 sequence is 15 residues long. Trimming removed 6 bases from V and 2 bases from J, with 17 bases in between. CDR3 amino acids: CASSRPRDSPYEQYF. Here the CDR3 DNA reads TGTGCCAGCAGCCGTCCGCGGGACAGCCCCTACGAGCAGTACTTC.

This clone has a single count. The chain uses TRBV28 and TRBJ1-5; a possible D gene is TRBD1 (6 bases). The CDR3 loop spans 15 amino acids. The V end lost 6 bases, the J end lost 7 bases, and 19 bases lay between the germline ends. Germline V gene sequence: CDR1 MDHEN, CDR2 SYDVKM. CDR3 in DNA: TGTGCCAGCAGGCCCCCCAGGGGCGAGTGGCAGCCCCAGCATTTT. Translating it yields CASRPPRGEWQPQHF. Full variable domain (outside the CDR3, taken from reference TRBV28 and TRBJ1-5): DVKVTQSSRYLVKRTGEKVFLECVQDMDHENMFWYRQDPGLGLRLIYFSYDVKMKEKGDIPEGYSVSREKKERFSLILESASTNQTSMYLCASRPPRGEWQPQHFGDGTRLSIL.

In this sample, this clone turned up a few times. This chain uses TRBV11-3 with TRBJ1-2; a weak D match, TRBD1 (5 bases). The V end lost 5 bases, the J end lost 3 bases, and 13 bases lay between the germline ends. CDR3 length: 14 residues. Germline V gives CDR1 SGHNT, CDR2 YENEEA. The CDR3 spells CASSPTGGDYGYTF. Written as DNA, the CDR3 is TGTGCCAGCAGCCCAACGGGGGGGGACTATGGCTACACCTTC.

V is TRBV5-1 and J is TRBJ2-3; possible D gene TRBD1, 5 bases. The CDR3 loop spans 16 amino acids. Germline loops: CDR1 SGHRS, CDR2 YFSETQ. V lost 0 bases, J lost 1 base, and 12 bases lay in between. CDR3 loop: CASSLGSAGRTDTQYF. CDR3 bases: TGCGCCAGCAGCTTGGGTTCCGCAGGGCGCACAGATACGCAGTATTTT.

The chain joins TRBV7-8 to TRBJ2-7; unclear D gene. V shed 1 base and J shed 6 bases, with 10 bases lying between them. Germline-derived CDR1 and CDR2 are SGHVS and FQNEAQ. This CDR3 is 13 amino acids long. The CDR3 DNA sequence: TGTGCCAGCAGCTTAGGCCCCCGAGGCGAGCAGTACTTC. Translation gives CASSLGPRGEQYF.

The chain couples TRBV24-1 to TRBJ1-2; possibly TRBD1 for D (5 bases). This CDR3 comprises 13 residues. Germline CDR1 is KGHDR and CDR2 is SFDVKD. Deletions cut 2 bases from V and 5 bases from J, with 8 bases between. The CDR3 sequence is CATSDSGSYGYTF. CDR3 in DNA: TGTGCCACCAGTGATTCAGGGTCGTATGGCTACACCTTC.

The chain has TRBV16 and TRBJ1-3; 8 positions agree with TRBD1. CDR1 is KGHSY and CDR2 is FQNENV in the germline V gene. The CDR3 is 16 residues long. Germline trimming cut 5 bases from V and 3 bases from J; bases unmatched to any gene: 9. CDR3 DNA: TGTGCCAGCAGCACACATGACAGGGGAATTGGAAACACCATATATTTT. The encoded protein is CASSTHDRGIGNTIYF.

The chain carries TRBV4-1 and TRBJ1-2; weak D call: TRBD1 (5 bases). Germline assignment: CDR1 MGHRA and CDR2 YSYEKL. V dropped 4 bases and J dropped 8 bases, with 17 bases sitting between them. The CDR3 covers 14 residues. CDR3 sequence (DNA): TGCGCCAGCAGCCCTTTCGGGGGGGGGAGCGGCTACACCTTC. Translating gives CASSPFGGGSGYTF.

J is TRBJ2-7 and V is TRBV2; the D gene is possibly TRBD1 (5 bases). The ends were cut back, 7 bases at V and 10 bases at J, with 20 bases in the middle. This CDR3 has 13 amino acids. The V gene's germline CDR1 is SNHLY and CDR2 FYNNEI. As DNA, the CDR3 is TGTGCCAGCACCCTAACCGGGCAGGGTTCTCAGTACTTC. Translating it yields CASTLTGQGSQYF.

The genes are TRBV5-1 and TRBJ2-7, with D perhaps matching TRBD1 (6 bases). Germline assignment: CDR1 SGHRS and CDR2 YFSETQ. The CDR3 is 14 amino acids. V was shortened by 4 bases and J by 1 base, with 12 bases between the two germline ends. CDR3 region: CASSPQGASYEQYF. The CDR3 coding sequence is TGCGCCAGCAGCCCACAGGGTGCTTCCTACGAGCAGTACTTC.

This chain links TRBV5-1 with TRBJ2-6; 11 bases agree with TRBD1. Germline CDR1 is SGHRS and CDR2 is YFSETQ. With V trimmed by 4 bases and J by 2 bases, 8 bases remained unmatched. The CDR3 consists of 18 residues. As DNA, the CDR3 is TGCGCCAGCAGCCACCGGGACAGGGGGGGCCCTGGGGCCAACGTCCTGACTTTC. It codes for CASSHRDRGGPGANVLTF.

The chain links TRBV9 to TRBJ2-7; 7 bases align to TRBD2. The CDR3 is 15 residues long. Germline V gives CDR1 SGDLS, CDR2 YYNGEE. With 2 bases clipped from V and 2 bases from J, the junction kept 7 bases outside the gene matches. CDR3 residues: CASSVEGGPTYEQYF. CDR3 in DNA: TGTGCCAGCAGCGTTGAGGGAGGGCCCACCTACGAGCAGTACTTC. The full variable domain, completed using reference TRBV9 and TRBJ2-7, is DSGVTQTPKHLITATGQRVTLRCSPRSGDLSVYWYQQSLDQGLQFLIQYYNGEERAKGNILERFSAQQFPDLHSELNLSSLELGDSALYFCASSVEGGPTYEQYFGPGTRLTVT.

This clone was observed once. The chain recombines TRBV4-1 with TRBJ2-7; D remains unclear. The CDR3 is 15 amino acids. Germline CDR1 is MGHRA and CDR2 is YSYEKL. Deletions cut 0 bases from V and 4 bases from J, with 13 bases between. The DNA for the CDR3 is TGCGCCAGCAGCCAAGACTCACCAGGCTTTTACGAGCAGTACTTC. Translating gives CASSQDSPGFYEQYF.

The chain's CDR3 is CAISHGTENSPLHF. The CDR3 DNA is TGTGCCATCAGTCATGGGACAGAGAATTCACCCCTCCACTTT. V is TRBV10-3 and J is TRBJ1-6; 7 bases line up with TRBD1. V lost 5 bases to trimming and J lost 7 bases; unmatched junction nucleotides: 5. This CDR3 contains 14 residues. Germline CDR1 reads ENHRY; CDR2 reads SYGVKD.

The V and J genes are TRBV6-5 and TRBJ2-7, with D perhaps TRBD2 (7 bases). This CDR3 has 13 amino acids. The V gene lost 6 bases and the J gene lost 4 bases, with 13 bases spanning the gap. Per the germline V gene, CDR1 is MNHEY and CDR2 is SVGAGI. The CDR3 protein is CASRGGADYEQYF. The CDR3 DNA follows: TGTGCCAGCAGGGGGGGGGCGGATTACGAGCAGTACTTC.

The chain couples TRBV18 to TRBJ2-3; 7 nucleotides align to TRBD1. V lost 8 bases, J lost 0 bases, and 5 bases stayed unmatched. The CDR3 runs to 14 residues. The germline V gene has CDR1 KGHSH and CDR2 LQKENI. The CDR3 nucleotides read TGTGCCAGCGTAGTGGGACAGAGCACAGATACGCAGTATTTT. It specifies CASVVGQSTDTQYF.